This TCR beta chain is from a study of blood T cells in healthy people across ages. This clonotype has only a few counts. CDR1 is PRHDT and CDR2 is FYEKMQ in the germline V gene (reference sequence). Trimming stripped 2 bases from V and 4 bases from J, with 12 bases between. This CDR3 spans 15 amino acids. Primers used in a second PCR of roughly 6 to 11 cycles were a sample-barcoded 5' primer and a J-beta primer mix. TCRdb re-called the 5' RACE reads with MiXCR, one entry per CDR3 protein. The sample records about 1.5 million distinct CDR3 sequences, 35% to 45% being singletons. This sequence joins TRBV13 and TRBJ2-1; perhaps TRBD1 as D (5 bases). What was sequenced was blood. This clonotype was obtained from a woman under 30 in good health. Written as DNA, the CDR3 is TGTGCCAGCAGCTTACGTAGGGGCTGGTACAATGAGCAGTTCTTC. Translation: CASSLRRGWYNEQFF. The full variable domain, its missing parts supplied by reference TRBV13 and TRBJ2-1, is AAGVIQSPRHLIKEKRETATLKCYPIPRHDTVYWYQQGPGQDPQFLISFYEKMQSDKGSIPDRFSAQQFSDYHSELNMSSLELGDSALYFCASSLRRGWYNEQFFGPGTRLTVL.